This T cell receptor (beta chain) was profiled in a study of cytomegalovirus exposure and HLA in healthy donors. Broader study findings: It was only CMV serostatus that was available as immune exposure information.

Regarding this clone: Antigen unknown.

Trimming shortened V by 5 bases and J by 2 bases, and 7 bases separated the two germline ends. This CDR3 comprises 12 residues. Germline values: CDR1 SGHTA, CDR2 FQGNSA. These donors counted as nominally healthy when sampled, but unrecorded immune exposures were likely. A multiplex PCR was run with 60 Vbeta primers and 13 Jbeta primers. Method: immunoSEQ multiplex PCR; TCRdb's copy keeps in-frame clones and lacks some. Here the sample spans approximately 180,000 clones, roughly 86% being singletons. The TCR was taken from a woman between 18 and 29 years old in good health and CMV-seronegative. Material: PBMCs. This chain links TRBV7-2 with TRBJ2-7; no reliable D call. The CDR3 here is CASSLTTYEQYF. CDR3 DNA sequence: TGTGCCAGCAGCCTCACTACCTACGAGCAGTACTTC.